This T cell receptor beta chain originates from a study of cytomegalovirus exposure and HLA in healthy donors. The CDR3 contains 14 residues. Trimming left V 7 bases short and J 2 bases short, with 12 bases between. Germline V gene data show CDR1 as LNHNV and CDR2 as YYDKDF (reference sequence). Study results and caveats: A further, later analysis showed that HLA-associated TCR beta chains (compared with equally common others) were more clonally expanded.

Regarding this clone: Its matching antigen is unknown.

PCR involved 60 Vbeta and 13 Jbeta primers. Produced via immunoSEQ multiplex PCR; TCRdb's table is partial and in-frame only. The sample data list about 160,000 clones. The clonotype originates from a woman in her sixties in good health and CMV-seronegative. The specimen sequenced was PBMCs. This sequence joins TRBV15 and TRBJ2-1, with D unresolved. CDR3 bases: TGTGCCACCAAAGATGACACCACCTACAATGAGCAGTTCTTC. Encoded protein: CATKDDTTYNEQFF.